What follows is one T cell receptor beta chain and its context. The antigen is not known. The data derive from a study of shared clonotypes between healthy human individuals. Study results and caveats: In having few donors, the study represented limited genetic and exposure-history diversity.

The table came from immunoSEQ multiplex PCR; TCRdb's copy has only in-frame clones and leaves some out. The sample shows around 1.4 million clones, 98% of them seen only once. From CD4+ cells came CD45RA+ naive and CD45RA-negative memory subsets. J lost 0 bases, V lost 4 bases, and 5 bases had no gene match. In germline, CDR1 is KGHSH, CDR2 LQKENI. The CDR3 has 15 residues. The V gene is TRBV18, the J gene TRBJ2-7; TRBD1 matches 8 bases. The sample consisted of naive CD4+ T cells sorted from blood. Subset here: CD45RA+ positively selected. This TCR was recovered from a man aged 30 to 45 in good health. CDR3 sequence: CASSLSGQASYEQYF. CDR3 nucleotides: TGTGCCAGCTCACTCTCGGGACAGGCCTCCTACGAGCAGTACTTC.